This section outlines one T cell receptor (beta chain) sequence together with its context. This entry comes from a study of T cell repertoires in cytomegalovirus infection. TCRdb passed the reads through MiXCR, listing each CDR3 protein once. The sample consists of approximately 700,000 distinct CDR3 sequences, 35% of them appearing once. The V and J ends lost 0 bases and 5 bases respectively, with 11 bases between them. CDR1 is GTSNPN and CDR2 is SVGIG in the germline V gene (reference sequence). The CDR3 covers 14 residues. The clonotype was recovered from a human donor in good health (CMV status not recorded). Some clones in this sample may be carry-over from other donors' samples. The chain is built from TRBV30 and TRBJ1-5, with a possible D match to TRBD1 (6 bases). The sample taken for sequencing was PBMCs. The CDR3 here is CAWSVRAGDQPQHF. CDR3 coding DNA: TGTGCCTGGAGTGTACGGGCAGGGGATCAGCCCCAGCATTTT.